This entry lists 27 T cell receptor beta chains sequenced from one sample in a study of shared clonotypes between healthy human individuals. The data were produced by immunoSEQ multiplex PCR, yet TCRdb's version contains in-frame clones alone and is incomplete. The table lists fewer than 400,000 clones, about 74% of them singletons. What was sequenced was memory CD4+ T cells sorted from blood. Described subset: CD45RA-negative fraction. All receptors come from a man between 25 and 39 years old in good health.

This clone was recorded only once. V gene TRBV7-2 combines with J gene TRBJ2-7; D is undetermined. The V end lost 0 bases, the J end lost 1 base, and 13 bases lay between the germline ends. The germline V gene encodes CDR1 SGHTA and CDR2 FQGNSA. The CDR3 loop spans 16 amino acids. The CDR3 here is CASSLAQSFRSYEQYF. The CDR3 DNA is TGTGCCAGCAGCTTAGCGCAGTCATTCAGGTCCTACGAGCAGTACTTC. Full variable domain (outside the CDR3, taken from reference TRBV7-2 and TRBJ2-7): GAGVSQSPSNKVTEKGKDVELRCDPISGHTALYWYRQSLGQGLEFLIYFQGNSAPDKSGLPSDRFSAERTGGSVSTLTIQRTQQEDSAVYLCASSLAQSFRSYEQYFGPGTRLTVT.

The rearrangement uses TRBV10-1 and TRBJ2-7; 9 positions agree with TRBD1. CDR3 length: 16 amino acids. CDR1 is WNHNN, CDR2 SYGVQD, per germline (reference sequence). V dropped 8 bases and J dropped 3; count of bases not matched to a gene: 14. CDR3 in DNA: TGCGCCAGCCCTCCGGGACAGGGAGGAAGGTGCTACGAGCAGTACTTC. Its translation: CASPPGQGGRCYEQYF.

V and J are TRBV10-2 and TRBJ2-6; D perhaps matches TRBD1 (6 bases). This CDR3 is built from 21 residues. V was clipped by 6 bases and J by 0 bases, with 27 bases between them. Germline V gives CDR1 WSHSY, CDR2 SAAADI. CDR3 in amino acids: CASRAGTRGTSWASGANVLTF. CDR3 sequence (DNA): TGCGCCAGCAGGGCCGGGACAAGGGGGACGTCATGGGCCTCTGGGGCCAACGTCCTGACTTTC.

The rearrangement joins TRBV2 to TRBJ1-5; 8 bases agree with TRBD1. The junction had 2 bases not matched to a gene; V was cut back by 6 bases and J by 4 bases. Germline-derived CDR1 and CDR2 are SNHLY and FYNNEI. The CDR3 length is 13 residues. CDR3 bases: TGTGCCAGCAGGGACAGGGTGAATCAGCCCCAGCATTTT. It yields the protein CASRDRVNQPQHF. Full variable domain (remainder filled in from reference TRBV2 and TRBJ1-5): EPEVTQTPSHQVTQMGQEVILRCVPISNHLYFYWYRQILGQKVEFLVSFYNNEISEKSEIFDDQFSVERPDGSNFTLKIRSTKLEDSAMYFCASRDRVNQPQHFGDGTRLSIL.

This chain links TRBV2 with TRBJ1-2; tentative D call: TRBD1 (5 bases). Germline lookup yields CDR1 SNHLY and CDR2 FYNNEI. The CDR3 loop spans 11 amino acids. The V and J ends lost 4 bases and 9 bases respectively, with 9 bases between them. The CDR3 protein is CASSARESYTF. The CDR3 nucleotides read TGTGCCAGCAGTGCCAGGGAGAGCTACACCTTC.

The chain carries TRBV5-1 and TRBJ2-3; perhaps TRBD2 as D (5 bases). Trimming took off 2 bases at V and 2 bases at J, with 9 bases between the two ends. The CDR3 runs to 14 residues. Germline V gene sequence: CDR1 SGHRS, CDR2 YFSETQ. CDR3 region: CASSLGGLTDTQYF. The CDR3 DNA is TGCGCCAGCAGCTTAGGTGGACTCACAGATACGCAGTATTTT.

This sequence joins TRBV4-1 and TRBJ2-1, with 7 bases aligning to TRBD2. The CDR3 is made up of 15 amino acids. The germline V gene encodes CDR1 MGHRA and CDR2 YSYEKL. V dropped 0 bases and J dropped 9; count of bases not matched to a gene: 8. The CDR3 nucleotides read TGCGCCAGCAGCCAAGACGGCGGGAGTGGCTTTGAGCAGTTCTTC. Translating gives CASSQDGGSGFEQFF.

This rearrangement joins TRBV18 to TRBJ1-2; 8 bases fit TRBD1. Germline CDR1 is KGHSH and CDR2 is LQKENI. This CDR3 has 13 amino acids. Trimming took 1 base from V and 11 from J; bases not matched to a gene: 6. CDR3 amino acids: CASSPLDRGGYTF. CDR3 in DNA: TGTGCCAGCTCACCACTCGACAGGGGAGGGTACACCTTC.

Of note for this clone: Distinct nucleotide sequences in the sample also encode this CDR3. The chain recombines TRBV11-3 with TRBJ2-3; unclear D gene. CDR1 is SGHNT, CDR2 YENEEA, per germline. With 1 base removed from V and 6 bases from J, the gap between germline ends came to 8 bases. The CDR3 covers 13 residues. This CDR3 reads CASSLGPSDTQYF. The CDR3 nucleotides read TGTGCCAGCAGCTTAGGCCCGAGCGATACGCAGTATTTT.

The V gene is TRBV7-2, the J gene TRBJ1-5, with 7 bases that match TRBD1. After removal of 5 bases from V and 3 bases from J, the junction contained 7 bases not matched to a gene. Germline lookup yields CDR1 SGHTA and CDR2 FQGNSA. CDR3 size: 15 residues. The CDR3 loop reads CASSLETGPNQPQHF. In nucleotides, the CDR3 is TGTGCCAGCAGCCTGGAGACAGGGCCCAATCAGCCCCAGCATTTT.

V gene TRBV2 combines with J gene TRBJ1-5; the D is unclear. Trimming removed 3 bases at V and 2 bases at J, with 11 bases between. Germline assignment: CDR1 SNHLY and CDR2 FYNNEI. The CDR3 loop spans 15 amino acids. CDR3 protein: CASSDEWAGNQPQHF. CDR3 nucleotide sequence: TGTGCCAGCAGTGACGAGTGGGCCGGCAATCAGCCCCAGCATTTT.

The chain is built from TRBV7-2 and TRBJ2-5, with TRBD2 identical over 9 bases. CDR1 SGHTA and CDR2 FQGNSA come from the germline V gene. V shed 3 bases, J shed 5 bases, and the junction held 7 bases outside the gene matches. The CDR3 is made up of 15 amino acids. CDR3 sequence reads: CASSFVAGVRETQYF. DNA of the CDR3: TGTGCCAGCAGCTTCGTAGCGGGAGTACGGGAGACCCAGTACTTC.

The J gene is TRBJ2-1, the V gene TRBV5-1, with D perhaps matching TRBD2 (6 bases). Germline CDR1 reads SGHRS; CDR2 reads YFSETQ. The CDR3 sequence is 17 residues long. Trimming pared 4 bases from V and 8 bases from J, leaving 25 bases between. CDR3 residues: CASSPDKAGPVGYEQFF. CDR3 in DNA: TGCGCCAGCAGCCCGGATAAGGCGGGACCGGTTGGTTATGAGCAGTTCTTC.

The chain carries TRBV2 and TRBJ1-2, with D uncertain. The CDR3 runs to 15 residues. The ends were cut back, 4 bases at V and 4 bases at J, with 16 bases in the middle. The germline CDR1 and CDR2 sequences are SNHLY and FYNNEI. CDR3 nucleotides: TGTGCCAGCAGTGGTAGTAGTCCGTTCGGCTATGGCTACACCTTC. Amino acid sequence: CASSGSSPFGYGYTF.

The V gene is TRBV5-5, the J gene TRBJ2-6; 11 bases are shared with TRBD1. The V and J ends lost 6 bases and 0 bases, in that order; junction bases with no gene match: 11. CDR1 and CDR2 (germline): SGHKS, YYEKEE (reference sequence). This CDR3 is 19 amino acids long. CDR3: CASTPWDRGLNSGANVLTF. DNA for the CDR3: TGTGCCAGCACCCCCTGGGACAGGGGGTTAAACTCTGGGGCCAACGTCCTGACTTTC.

The CDR3 nucleotides are TGCGCCAGCACCGACATCGGCACTGAAGCTTTCTTT. The encoded protein is CASTDIGTEAFF. V and J are TRBV5-1 and TRBJ1-1; D gene unclear. Germline V gene lookup returns CDR1 SGHRS and CDR2 YFSETQ. The CDR3 covers 12 residues. The V and J ends lost 6 bases and 4 bases respectively, with 10 bases between them. Combining the CDR3 with reference TRBV5-1 and TRBJ1-1 gives the whole variable domain KAGVTQTPRYLIKTRGQQVTLSCSPISGHRSVSWYQQTPGQGLQFLFEYFSETQRNKGNFPGRFSGRQFSNSRSEMNVSTLELGDSALYLCASTDIGTEAFFGQGTRLTVV.

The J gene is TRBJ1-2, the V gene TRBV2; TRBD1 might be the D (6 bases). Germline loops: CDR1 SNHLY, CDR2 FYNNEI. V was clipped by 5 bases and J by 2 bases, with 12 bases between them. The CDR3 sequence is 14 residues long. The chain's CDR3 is CASSNLDRNYGYTF. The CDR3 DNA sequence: TGTGCCAGCAGTAACTTAGACAGGAACTATGGCTACACCTTC.

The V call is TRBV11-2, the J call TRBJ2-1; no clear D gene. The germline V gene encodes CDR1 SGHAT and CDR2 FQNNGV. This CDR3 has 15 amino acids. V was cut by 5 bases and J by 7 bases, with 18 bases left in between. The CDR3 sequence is CASSPLRHSGNEQFF. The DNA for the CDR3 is TGTGCCAGCAGCCCCCTCCGGCATTCAGGTAATGAGCAGTTCTTC.

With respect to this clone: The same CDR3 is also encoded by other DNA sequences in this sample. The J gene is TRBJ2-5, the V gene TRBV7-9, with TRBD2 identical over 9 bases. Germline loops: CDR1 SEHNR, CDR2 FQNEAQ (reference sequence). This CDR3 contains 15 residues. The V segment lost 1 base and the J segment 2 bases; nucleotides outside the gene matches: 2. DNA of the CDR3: TGTGCCAGCAGCTTAGGCACTAGCGGGCAAGAGACCCAGTACTTC. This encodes CASSLGTSGQETQYF.

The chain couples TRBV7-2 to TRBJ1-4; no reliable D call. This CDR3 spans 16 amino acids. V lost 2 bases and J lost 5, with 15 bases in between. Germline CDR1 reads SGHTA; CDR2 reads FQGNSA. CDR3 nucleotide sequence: TGTGCCAGCAGCTTAAATCAGCCGTGGGGAAATGAAAAACTGTTTTTT. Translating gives CASSLNQPWGNEKLFF.

The CDR3 DNA is TGTGCCAGCAGACGACAGGGGAGGGACTATGGCTACACCTTC. Protein sequence: CASRRQGRDYGYTF. This chain links TRBV5-3 with TRBJ1-2, with 8 bases identical to TRBD1. TRBV5-3 is an ORF; its function is uncertain. V lost 8 bases and J lost 3; bases outside the gene matches: 9. This CDR3 comprises 14 residues.

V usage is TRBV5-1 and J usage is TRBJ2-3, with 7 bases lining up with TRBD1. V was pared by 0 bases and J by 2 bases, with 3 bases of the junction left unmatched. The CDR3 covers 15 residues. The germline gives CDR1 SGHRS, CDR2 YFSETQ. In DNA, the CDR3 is TGCGCCAGCAGCTTGGACAGGGGTTTCACAGATACGCAGTATTTT. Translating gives CASSLDRGFTDTQYF.

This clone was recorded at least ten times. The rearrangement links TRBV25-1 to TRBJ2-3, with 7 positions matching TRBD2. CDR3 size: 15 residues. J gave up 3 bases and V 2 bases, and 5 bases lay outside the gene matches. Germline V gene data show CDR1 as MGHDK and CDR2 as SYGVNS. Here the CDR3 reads CASSEMSGGTDTQYF. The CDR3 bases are TGTGCCAGCAGTGAAATGTCGGGGGGAACAGATACGCAGTATTTT. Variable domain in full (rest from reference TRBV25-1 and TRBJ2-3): EADIYQTPRYLVIGTGKKITLECSQTMGHDKMYWYQQDPGMELHLIHYSYGVNSTEKGDLSSESTVSRIRTEHFPLTLESARPSHTSQYLCASSEMSGGTDTQYFGPGTRLTVL.

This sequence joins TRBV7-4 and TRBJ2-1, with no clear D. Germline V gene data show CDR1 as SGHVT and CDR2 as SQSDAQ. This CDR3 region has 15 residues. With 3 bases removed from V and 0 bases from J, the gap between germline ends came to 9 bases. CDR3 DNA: TGTGCCAGCAGCTTGGGGTCGAGCTCCTACAATGAGCAGTTCTTC. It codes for CASSLGSSSYNEQFF.

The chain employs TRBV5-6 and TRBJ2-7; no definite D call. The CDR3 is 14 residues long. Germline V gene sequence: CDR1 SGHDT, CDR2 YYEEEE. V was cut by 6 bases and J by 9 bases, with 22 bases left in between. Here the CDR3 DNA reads TGTGCCAGCAACTACGTACAAGGGCTGGGTCGGCAGTACTTC. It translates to CASNYVQGLGRQYF.

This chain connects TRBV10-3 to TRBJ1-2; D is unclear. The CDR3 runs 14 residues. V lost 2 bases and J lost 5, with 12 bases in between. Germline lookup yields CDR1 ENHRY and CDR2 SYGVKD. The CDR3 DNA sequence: TGTGCCATCAGTGAGGGGATCTCGGCGTATGGCTACACCTTC. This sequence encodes CAISEGISAYGYTF.

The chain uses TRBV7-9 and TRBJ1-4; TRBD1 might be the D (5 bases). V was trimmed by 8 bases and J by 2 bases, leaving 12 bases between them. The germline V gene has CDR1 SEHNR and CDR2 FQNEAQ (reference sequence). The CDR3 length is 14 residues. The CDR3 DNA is TGTGCCAGCTCCACCCCAGGGACTAATGAAAAACTGTTTTTT. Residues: CASSTPGTNEKLFF.